Below are 23 T cell receptor beta chains sequenced from a single sample in a study of beta chain features in type 1 diabetes. Study-wide results and limits: Moderate but significant shortening of TCRB CDR3s was recorded in all four CD4+ subsets from Type 1 diabetes patients.

Expressed TCRB transcripts were sequenced because the entire RNA isolate underwent reverse transcription. Generated by immunoSEQ multiplex PCR, the TCRdb table keeps only in-frame clones and is missing some. This table holds 400,000 or so clones, around 10% found once. Their antigens remain unidentified. Material for sequencing was central memory CD4+ T cells from blood. Source of these receptors: a man in his thirties or forties with type 1 diabetes.

CDR3 DNA sequence: TGTGCCAGCCTACGACAGGCCGGGAACTATGGCTACACCTTC. It yields the protein CASLRQAGNYGYTF. The V gene is TRBV28, the J gene TRBJ1-2; D is possibly TRBD1 (6 bases). V was pared by 8 bases and J by 2 bases, with 15 bases between. This CDR3 has 14 amino acids. The germline gives CDR1 MDHEN, CDR2 SYDVKM.

The table lists this clone with a few counts. The chain has TRBV28 and TRBJ1-1; D unresolved. This CDR3 spans 15 amino acids. The V gene lost 6 bases and the J gene lost 6 bases, with 20 bases spanning the gap. CDR1 is MDHEN, CDR2 SYDVKM, per germline. CDR3 DNA sequence: TGTGCCAGCAGGACTGAACTCCTTAAGAGGGCTGAAGCTTTCTTT. Its protein is CASRTELLKRAEAFF.

CDR3 DNA: TGTGCCAGCAGTGGTACTAGCGGGAGGGGGGGTTACAATGAGCAGTTCTTC. Translation gives CASSGTSGRGGYNEQFF. The V gene is TRBV25-1, the J gene TRBJ2-1, with 13 bases that match TRBD2. Germline V gene lookup returns CDR1 MGHDK and CDR2 SYGVNS. With 4 bases clipped from V and 4 bases from J, the junction kept 7 bases outside the gene matches. The CDR3 covers 17 residues.

The rearrangement joins TRBV19 to TRBJ2-7; no clear D. The CDR3 totals 12 residues. Germline V CDR1 and CDR2: LNHDA, SQIVND (reference sequence). Trimming shortened V by 7 bases and J by 7 bases, and 14 bases separated the two germline ends. The CDR3, as DNA: TGTGCCAGTAAGGACCATAGCTCGGAGCAGTACTTC. This translates into CASKDHSSEQYF. Supplemented by reference TRBV19 and TRBJ2-7, the full variable domain reads DGGITQSPKYLFRKEGQNVTLSCEQNLNHDAMYWYRQDPGQGLRLIYYSQIVNDFQKGDIAEGYSVSREKKESFPLTVTSAQKNPTAFYLCASKDHSSEQYFGPGTRLTVT.

Many counts were recorded for this clone. This rearrangement joins TRBV19 to TRBJ1-5, with a weak D call TRBD1 (5 bases). The CDR3 is made up of 14 amino acids. Germline-derived CDR1 and CDR2 are LNHDA and SQIVND (reference sequence). The V end was cut by 6 bases, the J end by 6 bases, with 15 bases between. The CDR3 region has the DNA TGTGCCAGTAGGGGAAATCAGGGACTTCAGCCCCAGCATTTT. Protein product: CASRGNQGLQPQHF.

V usage is TRBV4-2 and J usage is TRBJ2-1, with a tentative D call TRBD1 (6 bases). This CDR3 contains 17 residues. The germline V gene has CDR1 LGHNA and CDR2 YNFKEQ. The germline V and J ends were trimmed by 0 bases and 8 bases, with 20 bases remaining between them. The CDR3 reads CASSQDRGPTKGDEQFF. CDR3 nucleotides: TGTGCCAGCAGCCAAGATCGGGGACCCACAAAGGGGGATGAGCAGTTCTTC.

This clone came up many times. The gene calls are TRBV4-3 and TRBJ2-1; maybe TRBD2 (6 bases). V was cut by 0 bases and J by 10 bases, with 13 bases left in between. The CDR3 has 14 residues. CDR1 and CDR2 from the germline V gene are LGHNA and YSLEER. The CDR3 here is CASSQERSGREQFF. The CDR3 DNA reads TGCGCCAGCAGCCAAGAGCGCTCCGGGAGAGAGCAGTTCTTC.

This clone occurred a few times. The chain recombines TRBV7-2 with TRBJ2-7; TRBD1 matches 8 bases. Germline CDR1 SGHTA, CDR2 FQGNSA. The CDR3 contains 15 residues. V dropped 4 bases and J dropped 6; count of bases not matched to a gene: 11. The CDR3 bases are TGTGCCAGCAGCTCCCTACCTCAGGGGGCAGGCGAGCAGTACTTC. It encodes CASSSLPQGAGEQYF.

This clone has a handful of counts. The chain couples TRBV5-1 to TRBJ1-1; D is unresolved. CDR1 and CDR2 (germline): SGHRS, YFSETQ. This CDR3 is built from 14 residues. The V end was cut by 1 base, the J end by 3 bases, with 10 bases between. The CDR3 nucleotides are TGCGCCAGCAGCTTGACTCGACACCACACTGAAGCTTTCTTT. This encodes CASSLTRHHTEAFF.

The chain carries TRBV4-3 and TRBJ2-6; D gene ambiguous. Trimming stripped 2 bases from V and 2 bases from J, with 1 base between. The CDR3 sequence is 13 residues long. Germline loops: CDR1 LGHNA, CDR2 YSLEER. The chain's CDR3 is CASSQPGANVLTF. CDR3 nucleotide sequence: TGCGCCAGCAGCCAACCTGGGGCCAACGTCCTGACTTTC.

In this sample, this clone turned up a few times. The rearrangement uses TRBV18 and TRBJ1-1; the D gene is possibly TRBD1 (5 bases). The CDR3 runs 16 residues. Trimming removed 1 base at V and 2 bases at J, with 14 bases between. CDR1 is KGHSH and CDR2 is LQKENI in the germline V gene. CDR3 coding DNA: TGTGCCAGCTCACCACGCGACAGTAGGGGTAACACTGAAGCTTTCTTT. It codes for CASSPRDSRGNTEAFF.

This clone was observed a few times. This chain uses TRBV11-2 with TRBJ2-3; D ambiguous. Looked up from germline, CDR1 is SGHAT and CDR2 is FQNNGV. The CDR3 totals 13 residues. With 0 bases removed from V and 6 bases from J, the gap between germline ends came to 7 bases. CDR3 DNA sequence: TGTGCCAGCAGCTTAGATCAGTCCGATACGCAGTATTTT. Protein product: CASSLDQSDTQYF.

The chain has TRBV6-1 and TRBJ2-1; unclear D gene. Germline CDR1 reads MNHNS; CDR2 reads SASEGT. This CDR3 is built from 15 residues. Trimming took 4 bases from V and 0 from J, leaving 10 bases between them. The DNA for the CDR3 is TGTGCCAGCAGTGGTTACAGTGCCTCCTACAATGAGCAGTTCTTC. It encodes CASSGYSASYNEQFF.

The V call is TRBV2, the J call TRBJ2-1, with 7 bases fitting TRBD2. V shed 4 bases and J 10 bases; nucleotides not matched to a gene: 10. CDR3 length equals 14 residues. Germline V CDR1 and CDR2: SNHLY, FYNNEI. The CDR3 region has the DNA TGTGCCAGCAGTGCGTTGGGACTAACTGGGGAGCAGTTCTTC. It translates to CASSALGLTGEQFF.

This clone was found a few times. The rearrangement links TRBV6-5 to TRBJ1-2; D may be TRBD1 (6 bases). The CDR3 contains 13 residues. Germline V gives CDR1 MNHEY, CDR2 SVGAGI. With 2 bases removed from V and 8 bases from J, the gap between germline ends came to 12 bases. CDR3 sequence (DNA): TGTGCCAGCAGTTACGAGGGGGTACGAGGCTACACCTTC. It translates to CASSYEGVRGYTF.

The sample holds a few counts of this clone. This sequence joins TRBV7-6 and TRBJ2-2, with 7 bases matching TRBD2. CDR3 size: 16 residues. Per the germline V gene, CDR1 is SGHVS and CDR2 is FNYEAQ. J lost 0 bases, V lost 5 bases, and 6 bases had no gene match. The CDR3 coding sequence is TGTGCCAGCAGCCCTACTCGGGGGGCGAACACCGGGGAGCTGTTTTTT. It yields the protein CASSPTRGANTGELFF.

In its sample, this clone was seen many times. This sequence joins TRBV4-3 and TRBJ1-4; a possible D gene is TRBD1 (5 bases). The germline V gene has CDR1 LGHNA and CDR2 YSLEER. The CDR3 runs 13 residues. V was clipped by 3 bases and J by 10 bases, with 12 bases between them. The CDR3, as DNA: TGCGCCAGCAGCCAGGCGACAGATGGAAAACTGTTTTTT. Amino acid sequence: CASSQATDGKLFF.

The rearrangement joins TRBV5-4 to TRBJ1-2; TRBD1 aligns across 7 bases. The CDR3 consists of 15 residues. J lost 2 bases, V lost 4 bases, and 8 bases had no gene match. Germline CDR1 is SGHNT and CDR2 is YYREEE (reference sequence). CDR3 amino acids: CASSGGTGANYGYTF. The DNA of the CDR3 is TGTGCCAGCAGCGGGGGCACAGGGGCCAACTATGGCTACACCTTC.

The J gene is TRBJ1-2, the V gene TRBV5-6; D unclear. The germline V gene encodes CDR1 SGHDT and CDR2 YYEEEE. The ends were cut back, 0 bases at V and 6 bases at J, with 6 bases in the middle. The length of the CDR3 is 12 residues. CDR3 sequence (DNA): TGTGCCAGCAGCTTGGACTCCGATGGCTACACCTTC. Translated: CASSLDSDGYTF.

This clone has only a few counts. The rearrangement links TRBV6-5 to TRBJ1-3; no clear D. The CDR3 is made up of 16 amino acids. CDR1 is MNHEY and CDR2 is SVGAGI in the germline V gene. Trimming removed 3 bases from V and 0 bases from J, with 12 bases in between. The CDR3 region has the DNA TGTGCCAGCAGTTATGGTCAGCCTAGCTCTGGAAACACCATATATTTT. This sequence encodes CASSYGQPSSGNTIYF.

This sequence joins TRBV5-1 and TRBJ2-3, with D uncertain. The CDR3 spans 15 residues. Germline assignment: CDR1 SGHRS and CDR2 YFSETQ. Trimming removed 4 bases at V and 9 bases at J, with 21 bases between. The CDR3 reads CASSPLTAGSPTQYF. In DNA, the CDR3 is TGCGCCAGCAGCCCCCTGACCGCCGGTTCCCCGACGCAGTATTTT.

This clone was seen a handful of times. V gene TRBV27 combines with J gene TRBJ1-4; D not certain. This CDR3 has 15 amino acids. Germline lookup yields CDR1 MNHEY and CDR2 SMNVEV (reference sequence). The V gene lost 6 bases and the J gene lost 6 bases, with 17 bases spanning the gap. The CDR3 DNA reads TGTGCCAGCAGGGTGCTCAGGACTGCCTATGAAAAACTGTTTTTT. Translated: CASRVLRTAYEKLFF.

The sample holds many counts of this clone. J is TRBJ1-2 and V is TRBV14, with unresolved D. The ends were cut back, 0 bases at V and 10 bases at J, with 9 bases in the middle. The CDR3 has 12 amino acids. The germline gives CDR1 SGHDN, CDR2 FVKESK. CDR3 residues: CASSQEEGHYTF. DNA for the CDR3: TGTGCCAGCAGCCAAGAAGAGGGCCACTACACCTTC.